Below are 17 T cell receptor beta chains sequenced from a single sample in a study of cytomegalovirus exposure and HLA in healthy donors. Generated by immunoSEQ multiplex PCR, the TCRdb table keeps only in-frame clones and is missing some. Here the sample spans around 100,000 clones, about 95% being singletons. Sequenced sample: PBMCs. The receptors were gathered from a woman aged 18-29 years in good health and CMV-seronegative.

This chain links TRBV27 with TRBJ1-6, with TRBD1 identical over 8 bases. Unmatched junction bases numbered 3, after V lost 5 bases and J lost 6 bases. This CDR3 is 14 amino acids long. The germline gives CDR1 MNHEY, CDR2 SMNVEV (reference sequence). CDR3 sequence reads: CASSADRANSPLHF. The CDR3 nucleotides are TGTGCCAGCAGTGCGGACAGGGCTAATTCACCCCTCCACTTT.

The chain combines TRBV6-1 with TRBJ1-3; no clear D gene. Trimming pared 5 bases from V and 4 bases from J, leaving 12 bases between. The CDR3 runs 14 residues. CDR1 MNHNS and CDR2 SASEGT come from the germline V gene. CDR3 amino acids: CASSMANPGNTIYF. The CDR3 nucleotides are TGTGCCAGCAGTATGGCAAATCCAGGAAACACCATATATTTT.

The V call is TRBV6-1, the J call TRBJ2-7; 10 nucleotides align to TRBD2. The germline CDR1 and CDR2 sequences are MNHNS and SASEGT. The CDR3 length is 16 residues. After removal of 4 bases from V and 4 bases from J, the junction contained 10 bases not matched to a gene. DNA for the CDR3: TGTGCCAGCAGTGGCCATCTAGCGGGGGTAAGGTACGAGCAGTACTTC. Translated: CASSGHLAGVRYEQYF.

The V gene is TRBV30, the J gene TRBJ1-2, with 8 bases matching TRBD1. CDR3 length: 15 amino acids. The V gene's germline CDR1 is GTSNPN and CDR2 SVGIG (reference sequence). V lost 3 bases and J lost 3; bases outside the gene matches: 9. The CDR3 here is CAWREDRGRDYGYTF. The CDR3 DNA follows: TGTGCCTGGAGGGAAGACAGGGGCCGGGACTATGGCTACACCTTC.

The chain couples TRBV27 to TRBJ1-2, with D hard to call. V was cut by 10 bases and J by 2 bases, with 26 bases left in between. The CDR3 consists of 17 residues. CDR1 and CDR2 from the germline V gene are MNHEY and SMNVEV (reference sequence). The chain's CDR3 is CATLEMGTGGPNYGYTF. The CDR3 DNA is TGTGCCACCCTAGAAATGGGAACCGGAGGCCCAAACTATGGCTACACCTTC.

This chain joins TRBV10-1 and TRBJ1-5; D possibly corresponds to TRBD1 (5 bases). Germline V gives CDR1 WNHNN, CDR2 SYGVQD (reference sequence). This CDR3 comprises 19 residues. V was cut by 6 bases and J by 0 bases, with 24 bases left in between. This CDR3 reads CASSPFPIRAPNSNQPQHF. The DNA of the CDR3 is TGCGCCAGCAGCCCCTTCCCGATCAGGGCTCCGAATAGCAATCAGCCCCAGCATTTT.

This rearrangement joins TRBV7-8 to TRBJ1-1; 8 bases align to TRBD1. The CDR3 runs 15 residues. Germline CDR1 SGHVS, CDR2 FQNEAQ. The trim removed 5 bases at V and 0 bases at J, leaving 5 bases unmatched. This CDR3 reads CASSTRQGMNTEAFF. The CDR3 DNA follows: TGTGCCAGCAGCACCCGACAGGGGATGAACACTGAAGCTTTCTTT.

The V and J genes are TRBV27 and TRBJ2-7; 11 positions agree with TRBD2. The V segment lost 6 bases and the J segment 6 bases; nucleotides outside the gene matches: 4. CDR1 MNHEY and CDR2 SMNVEV come from the germline V gene (reference sequence). CDR3 length: 13 amino acids. This CDR3 reads CASSGLAGFEQYF. The CDR3 nucleotides read TGTGCCAGCAGCGGACTAGCGGGTTTCGAGCAGTACTTC.

The rearrangement joins TRBV5-1 to TRBJ2-5; D gene uncertain. In germline, CDR1 is SGHRS, CDR2 YFSETQ. Trimming shortened V by 4 bases and J by 1 base, and 11 bases separated the two germline ends. This CDR3 contains 14 residues. The CDR3 region has the DNA TGCGCCAGCAGCGCAAAACCGGGCCAAGAGACCCAGTACTTC. Translation gives CASSAKPGQETQYF. The entire variable domain, with the rest obtained from reference TRBV5-1 and TRBJ2-5, is as follows: KAGVTQTPRYLIKTRGQQVTLSCSPISGHRSVSWYQQTPGQGLQFLFEYFSETQRNKGNFPGRFSGRQFSNSRSEMNVSTLELGDSALYLCASSAKPGQETQYFGPGTRLLVL.

This clone was observed once. V usage is TRBV6-8 and J usage is TRBJ1-4, with D uncertain. CDR1 and CDR2 (germline): MNHGY, SAAAGT. Trimming removed 2 bases from V and 7 bases from J, with 20 bases in between. The CDR3 has 17 amino acids. The CDR3 DNA follows: TGTGCCAGCAGTTACCGCAACGATGGAGAGATAACTGAAAAACTGTTTTTT. Translating gives CASSYRNDGEITEKLFF.

The rearrangement joins TRBV5-8 to TRBJ2-1; D may be TRBD2 (5 bases). V shed 3 bases and J shed 3 bases, with 13 bases lying between them. The germline V gene encodes CDR1 SGHTS and CDR2 YDEGEE. The CDR3 runs 15 residues. DNA for the CDR3: TGTGCCAGCAGCTCGATAGAGGGTGACTACAATGAGCAGTTCTTC. It encodes CASSSIEGDYNEQFF.

V is TRBV5-1 and J is TRBJ1-1; D is perhaps TRBD1 (5 bases). Germline-derived CDR1 and CDR2 are SGHRS and YFSETQ. Trimming removed 6 bases at V and 0 bases at J, with 12 bases between. This CDR3 has 14 residues. CDR3 DNA: TGCGCCAGCAAGCAGGGTGGTGTGAACACTGAAGCTTTCTTT. Translation: CASKQGGVNTEAFF.

The rearrangement joins TRBV19 to TRBJ2-1; 10 bases map to TRBD2. The J segment lost 8 bases and the V segment lost 5 bases, leaving 3 bases of the junction unmatched. This CDR3 contains 13 residues. In germline, CDR1 is LNHDA, CDR2 SQIVND (reference sequence). CDR3 DNA sequence: TGTGCCAGTAGTGAGCGGGAGGGCCATGAGCAGTTCTTC. Its protein is CASSEREGHEQFF. The whole variable domain, filled in from reference TRBV19 and TRBJ2-1, reads DGGITQSPKYLFRKEGQNVTLSCEQNLNHDAMYWYRQDPGQGLRLIYYSQIVNDFQKGDIAEGYSVSREKKESFPLTVTSAQKNPTAFYLCASSEREGHEQFFGPGTRLTVL.

The chain has TRBV9 and TRBJ2-1, with D possibly matching TRBD1 (5 bases). Germline assignment: CDR1 SGDLS and CDR2 YYNGEE. V lost 4 bases and J 4 bases, leaving 9 bases between the germline ends. The CDR3 runs 13 residues. CDR3 in amino acids: CASSKGIYNEQFF. The CDR3 DNA reads TGTGCCAGCAGCAAGGGGATTTACAATGAGCAGTTCTTC.

V usage is TRBV9 and J usage is TRBJ2-1; 10 bases are shared with TRBD2. Trimming at V came to 1 base and at J to 4 bases, leaving 8 bases not matched to a gene. Germline CDR1 reads SGDLS; CDR2 reads YYNGEE. CDR3 length: 17 amino acids. CDR3 protein: CASSVTTSGAKYNEQFF. CDR3 nucleotide sequence: TGTGCCAGCAGCGTAACAACTAGCGGGGCCAAATACAATGAGCAGTTCTTC.

The J gene is TRBJ2-7, the V gene TRBV4-2; the match to TRBD1 covers 7 bases. The CDR3 extends over 14 amino acids. From germline, CDR1 is LGHNA and CDR2 YNFKEQ. Trimming removed 2 bases from V and 5 bases from J; junction bases left unmatched: 6. CDR3 in DNA: TGTGCCAGCAGCCAACGACAGGGATGGGACGAGCAGTACTTC. Translated, it gives CASSQRQGWDEQYF.

This chain connects TRBV5-5 to TRBJ1-2; TRBD1 aligns across 7 bases. The CDR3 extends over 14 amino acids. Germline loops: CDR1 SGHKS, CDR2 YYEKEE (reference sequence). V dropped 4 bases and J dropped 5; count of bases not matched to a gene: 8. CDR3 amino acids: CASSPSTGDYGYTF. Here the CDR3 DNA reads TGTGCCAGCAGCCCGTCAACAGGGGATTATGGCTACACCTTC.